Following are 5 T cell receptor beta chains from one sample sequenced in a study of early T cells in non-severe SARS-CoV-2 infection (dated by TCRdb to the early 2020s). The library came from 5' RACE. Sequencing took place on a NextSeq 500. TCRdb trimmed the raw reads at Q25, called clones with MiXCR and kept productive beta chains. Every CDR3 protein is listed once, alongside the most common genes and DNA of its rows. The sample contains around 50,000 distinct CDR3 sequences, around a tenth of them found a single time. Roughly 8.3% of the sample rests with the top ten. The sample comprised whole blood. The receptors shown here come from an adult who was a healthcare worker with PCR-confirmed SARS-CoV-2 infection or an uninfected control (not recorded which).

This clonotype has ten or more counts. The chain employs TRBV11-2 and TRBJ2-2; 13 bases fit TRBD2. Trimming removed 5 bases from V and 5 bases from J; junction bases left unmatched: 5. CDR1 and CDR2 (germline): SGHAT, FQNNGV. The CDR3 runs to 16 residues. CDR3 bases: TGTGCCAGCAGCCCTTGGACTAGCGGGGGAACCGGGGAGCTGTTTTTT. Residues: CASSPWTSGGTGELFF. The full variable domain, in which reference TRBV11-2 and TRBJ2-2 provide the parts outside the CDR3, is EAGVAQSPRYKIIEKRQSVAFWCNPISGHATLYWYQQILGQGPKLLIQFQNNGVVDDSQLPKDRFSAERLKGVDSTLKIQPAKLEDSAVYLCASSPWTSGGTGELFFGEGSRLTVL.

This clonotype was seen many times. The chain combines TRBV7-2 with TRBJ2-4; 9 nucleotides align to TRBD1. This CDR3 contains 14 residues. Trimming cost V 6 bases and J 9 bases; bases outside gene matches: 9. The germline V gene has CDR1 SGHTA and CDR2 FQGNSA. The CDR3 bases are TGTGCCAGCAGGGAGGGACAGGGAGTCCGCATTCAGTACTTC. Amino acid sequence: CASREGQGVRIQYF.

This clonotype occurred a few times. The rearrangement links TRBV2 to TRBJ2-7; no firm D call. The V and J ends lost 4 bases and 5 bases respectively, with 6 bases between them. The CDR3 runs 11 residues. Germline-derived CDR1 and CDR2 are SNHLY and FYNNEI. Here the CDR3 DNA reads TGTGCCAGCAGTGTTGTCGACGAGCAGTACTTC. Amino acids: CASSVVDEQYF.

This clonotype was observed many times. The chain has TRBV11-2 and TRBJ2-5, with 10 bases matching TRBD2. Germline V CDR1 and CDR2: SGHAT, FQNNGV. J was trimmed by 2 bases and V by 4 bases; bases with no gene match: 10. The CDR3 runs 17 residues. The CDR3 is CASSSFPGLAPQETQYF. Here the CDR3 DNA reads TGTGCCAGCAGCTCGTTTCCGGGACTAGCGCCTCAAGAGACCCAGTACTTC.

This clonotype was recorded a few times. The chain couples TRBV6-1 to TRBJ2-1; D perhaps matches TRBD2 (6 bases). Germline loops: CDR1 MNHNS, CDR2 SASEGT. Trimming stripped 2 bases from V and 3 bases from J, with 14 bases between. The CDR3 is 16 amino acids. CDR3 sequence (DNA): TGTGCCAGCAGTGAATGGGGGGACTCACTCTACAATGAGCAGTTCTTC. Amino acids: CASSEWGDSLYNEQFF.